This T cell receptor (beta chain) was captured by sequencing in a study of blood T cell repertoires in COVID-19. CDR3 size: 13 residues. Germline CDR1 is SQVTM and CDR2 is ANQGSEA. V gave up 1 base and J gave up 5 bases; unmatched junction bases: 3. This clone has only one observation. Profiled with immunoSEQ multiplex PCR; TCRdb holds only in-frame clones, not every one. The sample holds about 200,000 clones, roughly 83% seen once. This chain uses TRBV29-1 with TRBJ1-1, with 8 bases lining up with TRBD1. This TCR derives from a man in his forties with acute or convalescent COVID-19. Sequenced input: peripheral blood. The CDR3 reads CSVEGRGRTEAFF. Here the CDR3 DNA reads TGCAGCGTTGAAGGCAGGGGGCGAACTGAAGCTTTCTTT.